This TCR beta chain was identified in a study of blood T cell repertoires in COVID-19. Study details: In each case, the material was cDNA or gDNA derived from T cells, B-cell-depleted T cells, or PBMCs.

CDR1 is MRHNA and CDR2 is SNTAGT in the germline V gene. After removal of 3 bases from V and 4 bases from J, the junction contained 5 bases not matched to a gene. This CDR3 is built from 14 residues. Clones were read by immunoSEQ multiplex PCR, and TCRdb kept only the in-frame ones, dropping some. The repertoire consists of 75,000 to 100,000 clones, with about 83% occurring once and the leading ten covering approximately 28%. The sequenced material came from peripheral blood. The sequence was obtained from an elderly woman with acute or convalescent COVID-19. The chain joins TRBV6-4 to TRBJ1-2; 7 nucleotides line up with TRBD1. This CDR3 is CASSEGGEPYGYTF. In DNA, the CDR3 is TGTGCCAGCAGTGAAGGGGGCGAACCCTATGGCTACACCTTC.